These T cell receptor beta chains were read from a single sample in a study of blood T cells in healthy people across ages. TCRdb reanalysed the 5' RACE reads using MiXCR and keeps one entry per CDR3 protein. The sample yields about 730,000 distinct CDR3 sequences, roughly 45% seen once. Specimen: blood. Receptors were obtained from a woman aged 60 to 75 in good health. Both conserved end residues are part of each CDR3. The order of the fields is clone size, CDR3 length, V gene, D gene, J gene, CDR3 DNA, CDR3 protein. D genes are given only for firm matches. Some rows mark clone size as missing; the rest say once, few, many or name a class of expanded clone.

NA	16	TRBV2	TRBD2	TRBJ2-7	TGTGCCAGCAGCCCTAGCGGGGGGACCTTGGGTTACGAGCAGTACTTC	CASSPSGGTLGYEQYF
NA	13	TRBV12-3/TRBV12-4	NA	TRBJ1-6	TGTGCCAGCAGGGCCGAGGAGGACTCACCCCTCCACTTT	CASRAEEDSPLHF
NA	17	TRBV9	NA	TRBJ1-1	TGTGCCAGCAGCCCATCCCCGGGGGCAGGGCTGAACACTGAAGCTTTCTTT	CASSPSPGAGLNTEAFF
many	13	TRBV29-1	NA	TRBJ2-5	TGCAGCGTTTCCTTTGGGCTGCAAGAGACCCAGTACTTC	CSVSFGLQETQYF
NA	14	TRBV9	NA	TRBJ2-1	TGTGCCAGCAGCGGGGCAGGGTTAGTCAATGAGCAGTTCTTC	CASSGAGLVNEQFF
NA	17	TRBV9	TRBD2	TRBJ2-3	TGTGCCAGCAGCTCCGGACTAGCGGGGCCAAGCGCAGATACGCAGTATTTT	CASSSGLAGPSADTQYF
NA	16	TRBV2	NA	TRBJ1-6	TGTGCCAGCAGTGACATTGACAGGACCTATAATTCACCCCTCCACTTT	CASSDIDRTYNSPLHF
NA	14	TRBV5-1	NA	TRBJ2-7	TGCGCCAGCAGCTTGGCCAGGCTTGTCTACGAGCAGTACTTC	CASSLARLVYEQYF
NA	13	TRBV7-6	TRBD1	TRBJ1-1	TGTGCCAGCGCCTCCTGGACAGGGAAAGAAGCTTTCTTT	CASASWTGKEAFF
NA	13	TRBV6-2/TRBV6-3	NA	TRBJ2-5	TGTGCCAGCACCGGCGGGGATCAAGAGACCCAGTACTTC	CASTGGDQETQYF
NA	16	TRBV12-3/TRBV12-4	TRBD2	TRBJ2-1	TGTGCCAGCAGTTTGTCTAGCGGGGGGCCGGGCAATGAGCAGTTCTTC	CASSLSSGGPGNEQFF
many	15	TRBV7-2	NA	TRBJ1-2	TGTGCCAGCAGCTTAGGTAGCACGGACACCTATGGCTACACCTTC	CASSLGSTDTYGYTF
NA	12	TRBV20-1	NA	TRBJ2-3	TGCAGTGCCCTGACTACAGGAGATACGCAGTATTTT	CSALTTGDTQYF
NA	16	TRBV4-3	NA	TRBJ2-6	TGCGCCAGCAGCCATCAGACCTCCTCTGGGGCCAACGCCCTGACTTTC	CASSHQTSSGANALTF
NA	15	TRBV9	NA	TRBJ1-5	TGTGCCAGCAGCGTAGGCGATGATAGCAATCAGCCCCAGCATTTT	CASSVGDDSNQPQHF
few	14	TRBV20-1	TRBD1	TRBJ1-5	TGCAGTGCTAGGATGACAGGGCAGGGACAGCCCCAGCATTTT	CSARMTGQGQPQHF
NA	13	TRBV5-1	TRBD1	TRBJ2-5	TGCGCCAGCAGCTTGGACAGGGGATCCGGGCAGTACTTC	CASSLDRGSGQYF
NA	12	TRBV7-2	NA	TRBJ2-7	TGTGCCAGCAGTTTTTCAGGCGGGGAGCAGTACTTC	CASSFSGGEQYF
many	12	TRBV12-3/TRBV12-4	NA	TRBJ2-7	TGTGCCAGCAGTTTTGGAGGGTCCGAGCAGTACTTC	CASSFGGSEQYF
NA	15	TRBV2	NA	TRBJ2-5	TGTGCCAGCAGTGACGGCTCCTATCTTACTGAGACCCAGTACTTC	CASSDGSYLTETQYF
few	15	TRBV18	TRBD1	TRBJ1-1	TGTGCCAGCTCAACCAGGGGGCCCGTGGTCACTGAAGCTTTCTTT	CASSTRGPVVTEAFF
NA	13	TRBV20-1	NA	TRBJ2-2	TGCAGTGCTACCCGGGACGAAAACGGGGAGCTGTTTTTT	CSATRDENGELFF
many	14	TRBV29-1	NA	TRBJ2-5	TGCAGCGTTGAAGCTGGAGCGCCCCTCGACCCAAAGTACTTC	CSVEAGAPLDPKYF
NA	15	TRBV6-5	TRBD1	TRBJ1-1	TGTGCCAGCAGTTTCCTACAGGGGCTGGGAACTGAAGCTTTCTTT	CASSFLQGLGTEAFF
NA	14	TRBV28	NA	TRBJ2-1	TGTGCCAGCAGTCCGATCACCTCCTACGATGAGCAGTTCTTC	CASSPITSYDEQFF
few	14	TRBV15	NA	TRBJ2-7	TGTGCCACCAGCAGAGATCCCGGGGGATGGGAGCAGTACTTC	CATSRDPGGWEQYF
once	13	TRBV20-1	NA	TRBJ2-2	TGCAGTGCTAGCGGGGAGAACACCGGGGAGCTGTTTTTT	CSASGENTGELFF
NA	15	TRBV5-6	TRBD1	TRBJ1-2	TGTGCCAGCAGCCCGCCGGGACAGGGCTACTATGGCTACACCTTC	CASSPPGQGYYGYTF
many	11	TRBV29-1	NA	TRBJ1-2	TGCAGCGTTGAAGTGAACTATGGCTACACCTTC	CSVEVNYGYTF
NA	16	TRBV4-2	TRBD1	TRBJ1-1	TGTGCCAGCAGCCAACCCGACAGGGGTCTGAACACTGAAGCTTTCTTT	CASSQPDRGLNTEAFF
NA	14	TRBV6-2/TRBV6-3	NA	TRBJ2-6	TGTGCCAGCAGTCCGCTGGTTGGGGCCAACGTCCTGACTTTC	CASSPLVGANVLTF
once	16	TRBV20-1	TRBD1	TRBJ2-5	TGCAGTGCTAGAGGGAACAGGGGGCGAGGGGAAGAGACCCAGTACTTC	CSARGNRGRGEETQYF
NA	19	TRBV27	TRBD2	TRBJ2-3	TGTGCCAGCAGTCCCCTCCCAAGGACTAGCGGGGGATCCACAGATACGCAGTATTTT	CASSPLPRTSGGSTDTQYF
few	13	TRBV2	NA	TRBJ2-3	TGTGCCAGCAGTGCACAGGGTCGTAATACGCAGTATTTT	CASSAQGRNTQYF
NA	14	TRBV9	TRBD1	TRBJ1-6	TGTGCCAGCAGCGTAGAGACAGGGGGTTCACCCCTCCACTTT	CASSVETGGSPLHF
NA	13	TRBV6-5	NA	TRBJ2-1	TGTGCCAGCAGTCGCGGCTCATCCTACGAGCAGTTCTTC	CASSRGSSYEQFF
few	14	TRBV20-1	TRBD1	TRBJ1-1	TGCAGTGCGCCGACAGGGTACATGAACACTGAAGCTTTCTTT	CSAPTGYMNTEAFF
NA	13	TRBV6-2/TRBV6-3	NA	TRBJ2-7	TGTACCAGCATGGAGGGGTCCTACAATGAGCAGTACTTC	CTSMEGSYNEQYF
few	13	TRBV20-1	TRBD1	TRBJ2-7	TGCAGTGCTATGGGGACAGGGGGGTACGAGCAGTACTTC	CSAMGTGGYEQYF
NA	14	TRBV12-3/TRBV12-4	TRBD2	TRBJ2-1	TGTGCCAGCATCATCGAAGCGGGGGTGGGTGAGCAGTTCTTC	CASIIEAGVGEQFF
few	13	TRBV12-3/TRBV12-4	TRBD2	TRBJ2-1	TGTGCCAGCAGTTTCCGGGGGGTCAATGAGCAGTTCTTC	CASSFRGVNEQFF
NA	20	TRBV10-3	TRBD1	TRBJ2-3	TGTGCCATCAGTGCCCATTCAGGCAGGACAGGGGGCGGAAATTCGGATACGCAGTATTTT	CAISAHSGRTGGGNSDTQYF
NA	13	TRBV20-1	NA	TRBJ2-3	TGCAGCGCGCCGGGTCCGGTTATAGATACGCAGTATTTT	CSAPGPVIDTQYF
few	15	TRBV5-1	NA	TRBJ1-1	TGCGCCAGCAGCTTGTTGGCCAGCTTGAACACTGAAGCTTTCTTT	CASSLLASLNTEAFF
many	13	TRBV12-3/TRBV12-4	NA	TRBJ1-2	TGTGCCAGCACTTTAACACAGGGAAACGGCTACACCTTC	CASTLTQGNGYTF